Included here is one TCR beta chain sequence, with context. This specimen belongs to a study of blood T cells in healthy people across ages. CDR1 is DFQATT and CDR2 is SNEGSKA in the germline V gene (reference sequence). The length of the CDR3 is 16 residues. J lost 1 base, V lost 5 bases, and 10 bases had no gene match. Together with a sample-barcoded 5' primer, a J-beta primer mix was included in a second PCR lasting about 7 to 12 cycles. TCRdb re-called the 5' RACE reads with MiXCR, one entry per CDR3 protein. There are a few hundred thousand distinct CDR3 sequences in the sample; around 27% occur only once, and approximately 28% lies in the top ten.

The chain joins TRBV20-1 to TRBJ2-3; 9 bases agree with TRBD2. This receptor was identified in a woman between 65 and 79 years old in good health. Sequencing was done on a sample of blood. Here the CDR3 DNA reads TGCAGTGCTTCTTGGGCGGGAGGGTCCGGCACAGATACGCAGTATTTT. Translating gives CSASWAGGSGTDTQYF.